What follows describes a single T cell receptor beta chain. Its matching antigen is unknown. The source of the sample is a study of synovial regulatory T cells in juvenile arthritis. Here immunoSEQ multiplex PCR was the method, and the copy in TCRdb shows in-frame clones only, minus some. The specimen's table records 8,000 to 10,000 clones. Donors were 10 to 12 juvenile idiopathic arthritis patients with active disease. Germline loops: CDR1 LNHDA, CDR2 SQIVND (reference sequence). The CDR3 loop spans 14 amino acids. No DNA accompanies this entry. Study-wide results and caveats: Across patients, iaTreg TCR repertoires were mostly private, partly shared with synovial Teff and blood CPL. Compared with other blood Treg cells, inflammation-associated Treg cells had reduced TCR diversity.

This chain connects TRBV19 to TRBJ2-3; with no DNA, the TCRdb D assignment of TRBD1 cannot be verified. This clonotype was sampled from a donor under 30 with juvenile idiopathic arthritis. Sequencing was performed on Treg cells from blood. Subset: remaining (HLA-DR-negative) circulating blood Treg cells. The CDR3 sequence is CASSIVGATDTQYF.